These 10 T cell receptor beta chains were all obtained from the same sample, sequenced in a study of cytomegalovirus exposure and HLA in healthy donors (dated by TCRdb to 2017 to 2019). Receptor amplification or capture employed the immunoSEQ multiplex PCR assay. A mixture of 60 forward primers for TCR Vbeta segments and 13 reverse primers for TCR Jbeta segments was used in the multiplex PCR. TCRdb took over this immuneACCESS table, retaining in-frame rearrangements with V and J assigned. Such tables are incomplete; in checked studies, under half of the missing clones stem from an unresolved V gene, and the remainder is unexplained. A total of 180,000 or so clones appear in this sample, roughly 80% of them only once. The ten largest clones represent about 0.8% of the sample. The specimen was PBMCs. Every receptor here comes from a woman aged 18-35 years in good health and CMV-seronegative.

CDR3 DNA sequence: TGTGCCAGCAGTGAGCCAGGGTGGAATCAGCCCCAGCATTTT. Its protein product is CASSEPGWNQPQHF. The rearrangement joins TRBV25-1 to TRBJ1-5; the D gene is possibly TRBD1 (5 bases). Germline V CDR1 and CDR2: MGHDK, SYGVNS. The length of the CDR3 is 14 residues. Trimming pared 3 bases from V and 4 bases from J, leaving 10 bases between.

V usage is TRBV5-1 and J usage is TRBJ1-1; TRBD1 aligns across 9 bases. The ends lost 5 bases at V and 1 base at J; junction bases unmatched: 9. Germline CDR1 and CDR2: SGHRS and YFSETQ. This CDR3 has 16 amino acids. Here the CDR3 reads CASSALQGAQNTEAFF. The CDR3, as DNA: TGCGCCAGCAGTGCATTACAGGGGGCCCAGAACACTGAAGCTTTCTTT. Full variable domain (missing parts from reference TRBV5-1 and TRBJ1-1): KAGVTQTPRYLIKTRGQQVTLSCSPISGHRSVSWYQQTPGQGLQFLFEYFSETQRNKGNFPGRFSGRQFSNSRSEMNVSTLELGDSALYLCASSALQGAQNTEAFFGQGTRLTVV.

This clone was seen once. The chain employs TRBV6-6 and TRBJ1-2; D gene ambiguous. Trimming left V 0 bases short and J 3 bases short, with 8 bases between. The CDR3 extends over 14 amino acids. From germline, CDR1 is MNHNY and CDR2 SVGAGI (reference sequence). DNA of the CDR3: TGTGCCAGCAGTTACTCCGGGGAGGACTATGGCTACACCTTC. This sequence encodes CASSYSGEDYGYTF.

V usage is TRBV6-4 and J usage is TRBJ2-5; a weak D match, TRBD2 (6 bases). The CDR3 contains 12 residues. Trimming took off 3 bases at V and 7 bases at J, with 9 bases between the two ends. Germline loops: CDR1 MRHNA, CDR2 SNTAGT. The CDR3 sequence is CASSELGRTQYF. The CDR3, as DNA: TGTGCCAGCAGTGAACTCGGGAGGACCCAGTACTTC.

The chain uses TRBV5-8 and TRBJ2-4; TRBD1 matches at 8 bases. This CDR3 is 16 amino acids long. Germline V gives CDR1 SGHTS, CDR2 YDEGEE. The V gene end was trimmed by 3 bases and the J gene end by 0 bases; junction bases not matched to a gene: 5. CDR3 protein: CASSSNRGIAKNIQYF. The CDR3 nucleotides are TGTGCCAGCAGCTCGAACAGGGGGATAGCCAAAAACATTCAGTACTTC.

This rearrangement joins TRBV19 to TRBJ1-1; 7 bases are a match to TRBD1. After removal of 5 bases from V and 4 bases from J, the junction contained 10 bases not matched to a gene. Germline V gives CDR1 LNHDA, CDR2 SQIVND (reference sequence). There are 15 residues in the CDR3. DNA for the CDR3: TGTGCCAGTAGTCTCTTGGGACAGTTGGGCACTGAAGCTTTCTTT. Translation: CASSLLGQLGTEAFF.

The V and J genes are TRBV6-1 and TRBJ2-7; 10 bases line up with TRBD1. Germline CDR1 is MNHNS and CDR2 is SASEGT. V lost 8 bases and J lost 4; bases outside the gene matches: 8. CDR3 length equals 14 residues. The CDR3 DNA follows: TGTGCCAGCGGAAGACAGGGGGCGCTTTACGAGCAGTACTTC. Its protein is CASGRQGALYEQYF.

The CDR3 loop is CASSALGRASSYEQYF. The CDR3 DNA reads as TGTGCCAGCAGTGCGTTAGGCAGGGCGAGCTCCTACGAGCAGTACTTC. This chain joins TRBV25-1 and TRBJ2-7; tentatively, D is TRBD1 (5 bases). Germline CDR1 reads MGHDK; CDR2 reads SYGVNS. V lost 4 bases and J lost 0, with 16 bases in between. The length of the CDR3 is 16 residues.

V usage is TRBV29-1 and J usage is TRBJ2-1; TRBD2 matches at 10 bases. V dropped 4 bases and J dropped 6; count of bases not matched to a gene: 3. Germline assignment: CDR1 SQVTM and CDR2 ANQGSEA. CDR3 length: 13 amino acids. The CDR3 nucleotides are TGCAGCGTTGCGGCTAGCGGGGGCAATGAGCAGTTCTTC. Translated, it gives CSVAASGGNEQFF.

This clone appeared a single time. V and J are TRBV9 and TRBJ2-3; TRBD2 might be the D (5 bases). CDR3 length equals 15 residues. Deletions cut 0 bases from V and 0 bases from J, with 8 bases between. CDR1 is SGDLS, CDR2 YYNGEE, per germline. The CDR3 DNA reads TGTGCCAGCAGCGTAGGTAGCGTGAGCACAGATACGCAGTATTTT. This translates into CASSVGSVSTDTQYF.